A single sample gave rise to the 25 T cell receptor beta chains below, sequenced in a study of tumor and adjacent non-tumor tissue in lung cancer. The template was RNA from unsorted bulk tissue. TCRbeta libraries were built with three rounds of nested PCR, modified from ARM-PCR. A single record per CDR3 protein comes from TCRdb applying MiXCR to the multiplex PCR reads. The table has more than 85,000 distinct CDR3 sequences, roughly 73% seen once; the top ten hold 30% to 45%. The sample was lung tumor tissue. The source of these receptors is an older woman with non-small cell lung cancer.

To note about this clonotype: This may come from a read error, since a much larger clone is one base off. The V call is TRBV20-1, the J call TRBJ1-3; no firm D call. The ends were cut back, 0 bases at V and 4 bases at J, with 10 bases in the middle. The CDR3 contains 14 residues. CDR1 and CDR2 (germline): DFQATT, SNEGSKA (reference sequence). CDR3 residues: CSARDFWSGNTIYF. CDR3 nucleotides: TGCAGTGCTAGAGATTTCTGGTCGGGAAACACCATATATTTT.

On this clonotype: A much larger clone lies one base from this, so it may be a read error. V usage is TRBV20-1 and J usage is TRBJ2-7; 8 bases align to TRBD2. CDR1 and CDR2 (germline): DFQATT, SNEGSKA (reference sequence). This CDR3 region has 15 residues. The CDR3 reads CNARDALAGTYEQYF. Here the CDR3 DNA reads TGCAATGCTAGAGATGCATTAGCGGGGACCTACGAGCAGTACTTC.

Comments on this clonotype: A junction boundary mismatches the germline segment, possibly from a read error. V usage is TRBV10-1 and J usage is TRBJ1-2; D not certain. In germline, CDR1 is WNHNN, CDR2 SYGVQD (reference sequence). The CDR3 consists of 13 residues. In nucleotides, the CDR3 is TGCGCCAGCAGTGGAGCAGAGAACTATGACTACACCTTC. It translates to CASSGAENYDYTF.

In the case of this clonotype: The CDR3 does not close with the conserved phenylalanine or tryptophan, likely indicating a read error. This chain joins TRBV11-2 and TRBJ2-7; 10 nucleotides line up with TRBD1. The germline CDR1 and CDR2 sequences are SGHAT and FQNNGV. The CDR3 sequence is 14 residues long. The CDR3: CATSYRDRGYEQYS. CDR3 coding DNA: TGTGCCACCAGCTATCGGGACAGGGGCTACGAGCAGTACTCC.

The chain has TRBV5-6 and TRBJ2-7; 7 nucleotides match TRBD1. CDR1 and CDR2 from the germline V gene are SGHDT and YYEEEE. J was trimmed by 2 bases and V by 0 bases; bases with no gene match: 20. The CDR3 length is 20 residues. CDR3: CASSLASQLLTGQKTYEQYF. CDR3 DNA sequence: TGTGCCAGCAGCTTGGCCTCACAACTCCTGACGGGACAGAAAACCTACGAGCAGTACTTC.

About this clonotype: This may come from a read error, since a much larger clone is one base off. The chain uses TRBV6-5 and TRBJ1-3, with unresolved D. Germline V gene lookup returns CDR1 MNHEY and CDR2 SVGAGI. Trimming took off 6 bases at V and 2 bases at J, with 20 bases between the two ends. The CDR3 has 17 amino acids. The CDR3 loop is CASRNLGRVGTGNTIYF. The CDR3, as DNA: TGTGCCAGCAGGAACCTAGGCCGGGTAGGGACTGGAAACACCATATATTTT.

V gene TRBV12-3 or TRBV12-4 combines with J gene TRBJ2-7; 7 bases map to TRBD2. Trimming removed 6 bases from V and 2 bases from J; junction bases left unmatched: 10. The CDR3 spans 15 residues. CDR3 in amino acids: CASSPGLGGTYEQYV. The CDR3 nucleotides read TGTGCCAGCAGCCCTGGCCTCGGGGGGACCTACGAGCAGTACGTC.

The rearrangement uses TRBV13 and TRBJ1-3, with a possible D match to TRBD1 (5 bases). The V and J ends lost 7 bases and 0 bases respectively, with 13 bases between them. CDR1 PRHDT and CDR2 FYEKMQ come from the germline V gene (reference sequence). This CDR3 is built from 15 residues. The CDR3 is CASNLYRTSGNTIYF. CDR3 in DNA: TGTGCCAGCAATCTGTACAGGACCTCTGGAAACACCATATATTTT.

Comment on this clonotype: It is likely a read error, because the conserved phenylalanine at the end of the CDR3 is missing. The genes are TRBV20-1 and TRBJ2-1; TRBD2 might be the D (5 bases). The CDR3 loop spans 12 amino acids. Germline loops: CDR1 DFQATT, CDR2 SNEGSKA (reference sequence). CDR3 sequence (DNA): TGCAGTGCGCTAGCATCCTACATTGAGCAGTTCTAC. Its protein product is CSALASYIEQFY.

This clonotype was counted ten times or more. V gene TRBV11-3 combines with J gene TRBJ2-5; D might be TRBD2 (6 bases). CDR3 length equals 14 residues. The germline V gene encodes CDR1 SGHNT and CDR2 YENEEA. Trimming removed 7 bases at V and 1 base at J, with 13 bases between. CDR3 amino acids: CASKSRESQETQYF. The DNA of the CDR3 is TGTGCCAGCAAAAGTCGGGAGTCCCAAGAGACCCAGTACTTC.

Points on this clonotype: The junction departs from the called germline gene at one end, perhaps through a read error. The chain employs TRBV6-6 and TRBJ2-5, with TRBD2 matching over 15 bases. CDR3 size: 18 residues. The germline V gene encodes CDR1 MNHNY and CDR2 SVGAGI (reference sequence). The CDR3 nucleotides read TGTGCCAGCAGGGGTGGGACTAGCGGGGGGAGGTACCAAGAGACCCTGTGTTTC. Translation: CASRGGTSGGRYQETLCF.

Regarding this clonotype: Relative to the germline gene, one junction end is altered; a read error may explain this. The chain employs TRBV11-2 and TRBJ2-3; no reliable D call. This CDR3 is built from 15 residues. Germline CDR1 and CDR2: SGHAT and FQNNGV. CDR3 in DNA: TGTGGCAGCAGCGCCACCTGGACGGCCACAGATACGAAGTATTTT. It translates to CGSSATWTATDTKYF.

In regard to this clonotype: One end of the junction is discordant with germline, which a read error may explain. The genes are TRBV6-1 and TRBJ1-1; no clear D. CDR3 size: 13 residues. The germline V gene encodes CDR1 MNHNS and CDR2 SASEGT. The CDR3 loop is CVTTDGVYTEASF. CDR3 DNA: TGTGTCACCACTGATGGGGTTTACACTGAAGCTTCCTTT.

This clonotype was counted a few times. The chain recombines TRBV28 with TRBJ2-7, with D perhaps TRBD1 (7 bases). The CDR3 runs 14 residues. Trimming removed 7 bases from V and 4 bases from J, with 17 bases in between. CDR1 and CDR2 (germline): MDHEN, SYDVKM. The CDR3 protein is CASNPSGGGYEQYF. The CDR3 bases are TGTGCCAGCAACCCCTCAGGGGGAGGTTACGAGCAGTACTTC.

The rearrangement uses TRBV30 and TRBJ2-3; 12 bases match TRBD2. Germline V gene sequence: CDR1 GTSNPN, CDR2 SVGIG (reference sequence). This CDR3 region has 14 residues. The DNA of the CDR3 is TGTGGCTCTGGACTAGCGGGGAGCACAGATACGCAGTATTTT. Residues: CGSGLAGSTDTQYF.

The J gene is TRBJ1-4, the V gene TRBV12-3 or TRBV12-4; no definite D call. The V end lost 6 bases, the J end lost 4 bases, and 6 bases lay between the germline ends. The CDR3 sequence is 12 residues long. The CDR3 spells CASRHFNEKLFF. CDR3 nucleotide sequence: TGTGCCAGCAGACACTTTAATGAAAAACTGTTTTTT.

With respect to this clonotype: One junction end does not reproduce the germline sequence, and a read error may be involved. The V gene is TRBV9, the J gene TRBJ1-1; TRBD1 is a possible D gene (5 bases). The CDR3 runs to 15 residues. Germline CDR1 reads SGDLS; CDR2 reads YYNGEE. DNA of the CDR3: TGTGCTAGCAGCCTCGGGGGGAGGGGGAACACTGAAGCTTTCTTT. Encoded protein: CASSLGGRGNTEAFF.

This clonotype was observed a few times. CDR3 amino acids: CASSRGTSGDLYNEQFF. The CDR3 nucleotides read TGTGCCAGCAGCCGAGGGACTAGCGGAGACTTATACAATGAGCAGTTCTTC. The chain links TRBV11-2 to TRBJ2-1, with TRBD2 matching 11 bases. Germline V CDR1 and CDR2: SGHAT, FQNNGV. J gave up 4 bases and V 5 bases, and 10 bases lay outside the gene matches. This CDR3 is 17 amino acids long.

V gene TRBV29-1 combines with J gene TRBJ1-2; no definite D call. The germline gives CDR1 SQVTM, CDR2 ANQGSEA. The CDR3 contains 12 residues. V lost 8 bases to trimming and J lost 7 bases, with 17 bases between them. CDR3 residues: CSPVVPLGGYTF. DNA of the CDR3: TGCAGCCCTGTAGTGCCTCTCGGTGGCTACACCTTC.

The chain employs TRBV11-1 and TRBJ2-1; 8 nucleotides line up with TRBD1. CDR1 is SGHAT and CDR2 is FQDESV in the germline V gene (reference sequence). V lost 7 bases and J lost 6; bases outside the gene matches: 11. The CDR3 totals 15 residues. This chain's CDR3 is CASKLLGTGFNEQFF. The DNA for the CDR3 is TGTGCCAGCAAATTGTTGGGGACAGGTTTCAATGAGCAGTTCTTC.

In the case of this clonotype: Possible read error: a much larger clone is one base away. The chain employs TRBV10-3 and TRBJ2-2, with D maybe TRBD2 (7 bases). The CDR3 runs to 15 residues. Germline CDR1 and CDR2: ENHRY and SYGVKD. CDR3 sequence reads: CAISTRGANTGEQFF. CDR3 DNA sequence: TGTGCCATCAGTACCCGGGGGGCAAACACCGGGGAGCAGTTTTTT.

For this clonotype: A much larger clone is a single base away; this may be a read error. The V and J genes are TRBV20-1 and TRBJ2-1, with 9 bases fitting TRBD2. J lost 7 bases, V lost 2 bases, and 12 bases had no gene match. This CDR3 region has 16 residues. Germline CDR1 is DFQATT and CDR2 is SNEGSKA (reference sequence). As DNA, the CDR3 is TGCAGTGCTAGACCTCTAATTAGCGGGAGATGGAATGAGCAGTTCTTC. Translated: CSARPLISGRWNEQFF.

In regard to this clonotype: This CDR3 fails to terminate in the conserved phenylalanine or tryptophan, so it likely reflects a read error. The rearrangement joins TRBV10-3 to TRBJ1-1; D unclear. This CDR3 comprises 11 residues. Trimming stripped 7 bases from V and 5 bases from J, with 8 bases between. Germline loops: CDR1 ENHRY, CDR2 SYGVKD. The CDR3 nucleotides read TGTGCCATCATGGGGAATACTGAAGCTTTCATT. Translation: CAIMGNTEAFI.

About this clonotype: The junction shows a germline mismatch at one end, possibly a read error. The chain combines TRBV11-3 with TRBJ2-5; D uncertain. The CDR3 loop spans 12 amino acids. Looked up from germline, CDR1 is SGHNT and CDR2 is YENEEA. This CDR3 reads CASNLELETHYF. DNA of the CDR3: TGTGCCAGCAACTTAGAGTTAGAGACCCATTACTTC.

The chain couples TRBV12-3 or TRBV12-4 to TRBJ1-3; possible D gene TRBD1, 6 bases. CDR3 length: 15 amino acids. V was shortened by 2 bases and J by 1 base, with 9 bases between the two germline ends. The CDR3 coding sequence is TGTGCCAGCAGTTTAAAAGGGGGATCTGGAAACACCATATATTTT. It yields the protein CASSLKGGSGNTIYF.